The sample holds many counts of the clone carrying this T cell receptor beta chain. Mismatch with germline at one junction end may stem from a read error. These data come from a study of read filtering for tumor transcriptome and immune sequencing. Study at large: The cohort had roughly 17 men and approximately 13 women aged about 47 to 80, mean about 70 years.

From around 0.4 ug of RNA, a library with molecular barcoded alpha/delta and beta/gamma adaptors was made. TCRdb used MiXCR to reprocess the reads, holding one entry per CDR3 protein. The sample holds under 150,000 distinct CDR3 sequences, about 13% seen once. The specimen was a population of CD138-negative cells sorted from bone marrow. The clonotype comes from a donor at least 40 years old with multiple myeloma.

The DNA of the CDR3 is TGTGCCTGCAGTTCGGACTCCCGGGGGACCTGTGGCTACACCTTC. Residues: CACSSDSRGTCGYTF. The rearrangement links TRBV12-3 or TRBV12-4 to TRBJ1-2; D may be TRBD1 (5 bases). The CDR3 is made up of 15 amino acids.